The source of this TCR beta chain is a study of read filtering for tumor transcriptome and immune sequencing. Study summary: Revised staging placed 8 patients in R-ISS I, some 17 in II, 7 in III.

General observations from the study: Sorted CD138-negative bone marrow cells were not purified T cells. Roughly 79% of IR-seq clonotypes had one read, totaling around 4% of reads; RNA-seq: about 70% and 40%. Correlation between methods rose after single-read clonotypes were removed.

Points on this clonotype: Its target is not known. This likely reflects a read error, since a far larger clone is one base away.

The library was built from about 0.4 ug RNA with molecular barcoded adaptors for alpha/delta and beta/gamma chains. TCRdb analysed the reads with MiXCR anew, one entry per CDR3 protein. Among approximately 38,000 distinct CDR3 sequences, approximately 14% were seen once, and the ten largest hold 25% to 30%. The length of the CDR3 is 14 residues. Germline assignment: CDR1 SGHTS and CDR2 YDEGEE. V dropped 1 base and J dropped 12 bases, with 17 bases sitting between them. This chain connects TRBV5-8 to TRBJ2-1; a weak D match, TRBD2 (7 bases). This receptor was identified in a donor older than 35 with multiple myeloma. Sequencing was done on a sample of a population of CD138-negative cells sorted from bone marrow. The CDR3: CASSLSRGADGQFF. CDR3 DNA sequence: TGTGCCAGCAGCTTGAGTCGGGGGGCGGATGGGCAGTTCTTC.